This T cell receptor beta chain was obtained from a study of CD8 T cells in Susac syndrome. The table lists this clonotype with a count of one. The antigen remains undetermined. RNA totalling about 0.5 to 1 ug underwent reverse transcription with random hexamers. Multiplex PCR with immunoSEQ amplified the TCR beta CDR3 across 54 Vbeta and 13 Jbeta. TCRdb re-analysed the immunoSEQ multiplex PCR reads in MiXCR, keeping a single row per CDR3 protein. The sample holds tens of thousands of distinct CDR3 sequences; roughly 96% are singletons and the top ten take about 0.65%. Recently defined diagnostic criteria classed the Susac syndrome patients as definite or probable. CD8+ and CD4+ T cells were negatively isolated; TEMRA cells were FACS-enriched. Overall study findings and caveats: Clonal expansion of CD8+ cells in Susac peaked in TEMRA cells (and in active patients).

The sequenced sample was CD8+ T cells from PBMCs. The source of this sequence is a human donor with Susac syndrome.

CDR3 loop: CASSQDLDSGYNEQFF. The CDR3 DNA sequence: TGTGCCAGCAGCCAAGATCTAGATAGCGGGTACAATGAGCAGTTCTTC. The chain has TRBV3-1 and TRBJ2-1; TRBD2 agrees at 7 bases. The CDR3 has 16 amino acids. V lost 0 bases, J lost 4 bases, and 6 bases stayed unmatched. CDR1 is LGHDT, CDR2 YNNKEL, per germline (reference sequence).